This record covers a single T cell receptor (beta chain). Its specificity is not known. The record originates from a study of OX40 agonist ivuxolimab in advanced cancers. CDR3 length equals 12 residues. With 5 bases removed from V and 7 bases from J, the gap between germline ends came to 11 bases. Germline V gives CDR1 MNHNY, CDR2 SVGAGI (reference sequence). Study findings and constraints: It was also the case that some nonresponders had low normalized T-cell clonal expansion.

Libraries were prepared by immunoSEQ multiplex PCR; TCRdb keeps only in-frame clonotypes and omits some of them. Of over 25,000 clones listed, around three quarters are singletons. The sample here was CD4+ or CD8+ T cells sorted from blood, taken in a trial of the OX40 agonist ivuxolimab. The TCR originated in an adult with an advanced solid tumor such as melanoma, head and neck, liver or kidney cancer. The chain links TRBV6-6 to TRBJ1-1; D ambiguous. CDR3 sequence reads: CASSRVVGEAFF. The CDR3, as DNA: TGTGCCAGCAGTAGGGTCGTTGGTGAAGCTTTCTTT.